This passage covers 14 T cell receptor beta chains from one sample sequenced in a study of blood T cell repertoires in COVID-19. Produced via immunoSEQ multiplex PCR; TCRdb's table is partial and in-frame only. The repertoire has about 200,000 clones, around 85% of them found once; the top ten carry approximately 0.75%. Source material: peripheral blood. Receptors were obtained from a woman in her 70s with acute or convalescent COVID-19.

The chain is built from TRBV11-2 and TRBJ2-3; 9 bases align to TRBD2. In germline, CDR1 is SGHAT, CDR2 FQNNGV. The CDR3 spans 16 residues. V gave up 5 bases and J gave up 6 bases; unmatched junction bases: 12. The CDR3 nucleotides read TGTGCCAGCAGCGTTCAGGCTAGCGGGGTTAGGGATACGCAGTATTTT. Protein sequence: CASSVQASGVRDTQYF.

The chain carries TRBV5-1 and TRBJ1-3; D is possibly TRBD1 (6 bases). Trimming shortened V by 2 bases and J by 3 bases, and 12 bases separated the two germline ends. CDR1 is SGHRS and CDR2 is YFSETQ in the germline V gene. The CDR3 runs to 15 residues. The CDR3 here is CASSFGGAGGNTIYF. DNA of the CDR3: TGCGCCAGCAGCTTTGGGGGCGCTGGTGGAAACACCATATATTTT.

In this sample, this clone turned up a few times. The gene calls are TRBV28 and TRBJ2-7; no reliable D call. V lost 8 bases to trimming and J lost 1 base, with 9 bases between them. CDR1 is MDHEN, CDR2 SYDVKM, per germline. This CDR3 spans 12 amino acids. The CDR3 spells CASLSGSYEQYF. DNA for the CDR3: TGTGCCAGCCTCTCAGGTTCCTACGAGCAGTACTTC. The complete variable domain, with remaining parts taken from reference TRBV28 and TRBJ2-7, reads DVKVTQSSRYLVKRTGEKVFLECVQDMDHENMFWYRQDPGLGLRLIYFSYDVKMKEKGDIPEGYSVSREKKERFSLILESASTNQTSMYLCASLSGSYEQYFGPGTRLTVT.

CDR3 nucleotides: TGTGCCAGCAGGGGGCATAACACTGAAGCTTTCTTT. Protein sequence: CASRGHNTEAFF. This sequence joins TRBV5-6 and TRBJ1-1, with D possibly TRBD1 on 5 matching bases. The CDR3 spans 12 residues. The germline gives CDR1 SGHDT, CDR2 YYEEEE. V gave up 5 bases and J gave up 2 bases, with 7 bases separating them.

The V and J genes are TRBV25-1 and TRBJ2-3, with TRBD2 as a possible D gene (6 bases). This CDR3 has 12 amino acids. V was pared by 8 bases and J by 6 bases, with 12 bases between. CDR1 is MGHDK, CDR2 SYGVNS, per germline. CDR3: CASGTPRDTQYF. In nucleotides, the CDR3 is TGTGCCAGCGGGACTCCCCGTGATACGCAGTATTTT.

V and J are TRBV5-4 and TRBJ1-4; the match to TRBD1 covers 11 bases. V shed 6 bases, J shed 7 bases, and the junction held 8 bases outside the gene matches. The CDR3 has 15 amino acids. Germline loops: CDR1 SGHNT, CDR2 YYREEE (reference sequence). CDR3 region: CASTLDRGRTEKLFF. The DNA of the CDR3 is TGTGCCAGCACCCTGGACAGGGGGCGGACTGAAAAACTGTTTTTT.

The sample holds a few counts of this clone. The rearrangement uses TRBV2 and TRBJ1-5; possible D gene TRBD1, 5 bases. V lost 3 bases to trimming and J lost 7 bases, with 16 bases between them. The length of the CDR3 is 15 residues. Per the germline V gene, CDR1 is SNHLY and CDR2 is FYNNEI. CDR3: CASSESGTEGQPQHF. The CDR3 region has the DNA TGTGCCAGCAGTGAGTCCGGGACGGAGGGACAGCCCCAGCATTTT.

In the case of this clone: Germline is not matched at one junction end, which may reflect a read error. The chain links TRBV7-9 to TRBJ2-7; 12 bases are shared with TRBD2. Looked up from germline, CDR1 is SEHNR and CDR2 is FQNEAQ (reference sequence). The CDR3 extends over 14 amino acids. CDR3 nucleotides: TGTGCCAGCAGCCTAGCGGGAGGGACCTACGAGCAGTACTTC. Translated: CASSLAGGTYEQYF. The full variable domain, in which reference TRBV7-9 and TRBJ2-7 provide the parts outside the CDR3, is DTGVSQNPRHKITKRGQNVTFRCDPISEHNRLYWYRQTLGQGPEFLTYFQNEAQLEKSRLLSDRFSAERPKGSFSTLEIQRTEQGDSAMYLCASSLAGGTYEQYFGPGTRLTVT.

V usage is TRBV7-9 and J usage is TRBJ1-5; 7 bases line up with TRBD1. CDR1 is SEHNR and CDR2 is FQNEAQ in the germline V gene (reference sequence). The CDR3 covers 13 residues. Trimming at V came to 1 base and at J to 11 bases, leaving 5 bases not matched to a gene. This CDR3 reads CASSLVGQGAQHF. The CDR3 DNA is TGTGCCAGCAGCTTAGTAGGTCAGGGGGCCCAGCATTTT.

The rearrangement joins TRBV6-5 to TRBJ1-2; D might be TRBD1 (6 bases). The germline gives CDR1 MNHEY, CDR2 SVGAGI. This CDR3 contains 15 residues. With 2 bases removed from V and 5 bases from J, the gap between germline ends came to 15 bases. CDR3 bases: TGTGCCAGCAGTTACGCCGGCAGGGGAAATTATGGCTACACCTTC. This codes for CASSYAGRGNYGYTF.

V is TRBV19 and J is TRBJ2-3; 9 bases align to TRBD2. Germline V gene data show CDR1 as LNHDA and CDR2 as SQIVND (reference sequence). This CDR3 is 16 amino acids long. The J segment lost 7 bases and the V segment lost 7 bases, leaving 15 bases of the junction unmatched. CDR3 loop: CASMPGRRGGRYTQYF. The CDR3 nucleotides read TGTGCCAGTATGCCGGGGAGGCGGGGGGGCCGATATACGCAGTATTTT.

The chain employs TRBV5-1 and TRBJ2-5; 7 bases are shared with TRBD1. Germline V CDR1 and CDR2: SGHRS, YFSETQ. CDR3 size: 15 residues. With 2 bases clipped from V and 0 bases from J, the junction kept 4 bases outside the gene matches. The CDR3 loop reads CASSLSGQYQETQYF. The CDR3 DNA is TGCGCCAGCAGCTTATCGGGACAGTACCAAGAGACCCAGTACTTC. Full variable domain (rest looked up from reference TRBV5-1 and TRBJ2-5): KAGVTQTPRYLIKTRGQQVTLSCSPISGHRSVSWYQQTPGQGLQFLFEYFSETQRNKGNFPGRFSGRQFSNSRSEMNVSTLELGDSALYLCASSLSGQYQETQYFGPGTRLLVL.

The gene calls are TRBV7-2 and TRBJ2-1, with 13 bases matching TRBD2. The CDR3 is 15 residues long. Germline-derived CDR1 and CDR2 are SGHTA and FQGNSA. J lost 9 bases, V lost 4 bases, and 6 bases had no gene match. CDR3 protein: CASSSTSGGGSEQFF. The CDR3 region has the DNA TGTGCCAGCAGCTCCACTAGCGGGGGGGGGAGTGAGCAGTTCTTC.

The V gene is TRBV5-1, the J gene TRBJ1-4, with no clear D. The V gene's germline CDR1 is SGHRS and CDR2 YFSETQ. This CDR3 has 16 residues. Deletions cut 0 bases from V and 2 bases from J, with 11 bases between. In DNA form, the CDR3 reads TGCGCCAGCAGCTTGGGAGCGGTTGCCACTAATGAAAAACTGTTTTTT. This gives the protein CASSLGAVATNEKLFF. The full variable domain, in which reference TRBV5-1 and TRBJ1-4 provide the parts outside the CDR3, is KAGVTQTPRYLIKTRGQQVTLSCSPISGHRSVSWYQQTPGQGLQFLFEYFSETQRNKGNFPGRFSGRQFSNSRSEMNVSTLELGDSALYLCASSLGAVATNEKLFFGSGTQLSVL.